The rows below give T cell receptor beta chains drawn from one sample of a study of T cells in Graves' hyperthyroidism and ophthalmopathy. MiXCR was run by TCRdb on the multiplex PCR reads, yielding one entry per CDR3 protein. The sample yields around 600,000 distinct CDR3 sequences, 14% seen once. Sample: blood. The source of these receptors is a woman aged 18-35 years with Graves' ophthalmopathy. Each CDR3 is given with its conserved first and last residue. Each record gives: D gene, J gene, V gene, clone size, CDR3 protein, CDR3 DNA. A D gene is named only where the DNA matches it firmly. The listing skips clone size in some rows; elsewhere it reads once, few, many or a size class.

D gene: -; J gene: TRBJ2-7; V gene: TRBV18; clone size: many; CDR3 protein: CASSPEGGKNYEQYF; CDR3 DNA: TGTGCCAGCTCACCCGAGGGGGGAAAAAACTACGAGCAGTACTTC
D gene: TRBD1; J gene: TRBJ1-1; V gene: TRBV6-1; clone size: -; CDR3 protein: CASSQQGWGTEAFF; CDR3 DNA: TGTGCCAGCAGTCAACAGGGGTGGGGCACTGAAGCTTTCTTT
D gene: -; J gene: TRBJ2-1; V gene: TRBV28; clone size: -; CDR3 protein: CASSSKGLSSYNEQFF; CDR3 DNA: TGTGCCAGCAGTTCCAAGGGGTTGAGCTCCTACAATGAGCAGTTCTTC
D gene: -; J gene: TRBJ2-2; V gene: TRBV19; clone size: -; CDR3 protein: CASSIVGNTGELSF; CDR3 DNA: TGTGCCAGTAGTATTGTCGGAAACACCGGGGAGCTGTCTTTT
D gene: TRBD2; J gene: TRBJ2-7; V gene: TRBV28; clone size: many; CDR3 protein: CASSPTSGGPYEQYF; CDR3 DNA: TGTGCCAGCAGTCCCACTAGCGGGGGTCCCTACGAGCAGTACTTC
D gene: -; J gene: TRBJ2-3; V gene: TRBV7-2; clone size: -; CDR3 protein: CASSLGWDPPESDMQYF; CDR3 DNA: TGTGCCAGCAGCTTAGGATGGGACCCTCCAGAGTCAGATATGCAGTATTTT
D gene: -; J gene: TRBJ1-1; V gene: TRBV6-1; clone size: many; CDR3 protein: CASSEYRGLGTEAFF; CDR3 DNA: TGTGCCAGCAGTGAGTACCGGGGGCTTGGCACTGAAGCTTTCTTT
D gene: TRBD1; J gene: TRBJ2-5; V gene: TRBV7-9; clone size: many; CDR3 protein: CASSWGTGGRQETQYF; CDR3 DNA: TGTGCCAGCAGCTGGGGGACAGGGGGCCGACAAGAGACCCAGTACTTC
D gene: -; J gene: TRBJ2-1; V gene: TRBV19; clone size: -; CDR3 protein: CASSISGTNYNEQFF; CDR3 DNA: TGTGCCAGTAGTATTTCCGGGACCAACTACAATGAGCAGTTCTTC
D gene: TRBD1; J gene: TRBJ2-7; V gene: TRBV9; clone size: -; CDR3 protein: CASSASGTGIPRVYEQYF; CDR3 DNA: TGTGCCAGCAGCGCCAGCGGGACAGGGATCCCCCGGGTTTACGAGCAGTACTTC
D gene: TRBD2; J gene: TRBJ2-1; V gene: TRBV11-1; clone size: -; CDR3 protein: CASSLLLPTSGSLSYNEQFF; CDR3 DNA: TGTGCCAGCAGCTTGCTCCTCCCGACTAGCGGGAGTTTGTCCTACAATGAGCAGTTCTTC
D gene: TRBD1; J gene: TRBJ2-7; V gene: TRBV29-1; clone size: few; CDR3 protein: CAGGDRGDEQYF; CDR3 DNA: TGCGCCGGGGGGGACAGGGGGGACGAGCAGTACTTC
D gene: TRBD2; J gene: TRBJ2-7; V gene: TRBV29-1; clone size: few; CDR3 protein: CSVEGTSGSSYEQYF; CDR3 DNA: TGCAGCGTTGAAGGGACTAGCGGTAGCTCCTACGAGCAGTACTTC
D gene: -; J gene: TRBJ1-2; V gene: TRBV18; clone size: many; CDR3 protein: CASSPPPDMDGYTF; CDR3 DNA: TGTGCCAGCTCACCCCCGCCAGACATGGACGGCTACACCTTC
D gene: -; J gene: TRBJ1-2; V gene: TRBV29-1; clone size: -; CDR3 protein: CSVLRVGFYGYTF; CDR3 DNA: TGCAGCGTTCTCAGGGTGGGATTTTATGGCTACACCTTC